This TCR beta chain was sequenced during a study of blood T cell repertoires in COVID-19. Study in general: The samples span acute and convalescent COVID-19 from the United States, Italy and Spain. T cells, B-cell-depleted T cells, or PBMCs provided the cDNA or gDNA that served as material.

With 6 bases clipped from V and 4 bases from J, the junction kept 4 bases outside the gene matches. The V gene's germline CDR1 is LGHDT and CDR2 YNNKEL (reference sequence). The CDR3 is made up of 14 amino acids. As originally analysed: Reference gene primer amplification gave nucleated cell count estimates. The data were produced by immunoSEQ multiplex PCR, yet TCRdb's version contains in-frame clones alone and is incomplete. For V, J and clone size, that table is used; D and trimming come from the DNA. This sample yields roughly 41,000 clones, of which around 90% are seen a single time; 25% to 30% belongs to the top ten.

The specimen sequenced was peripheral blood. V gene TRBV3-1 (or the pseudogene TRBV3-2) combines with J gene TRBJ2-5, with 11 bases aligning to TRBD2. This clonotype was sampled from a man between 60 and 70 years old with active or convalescent COVID-19. This CDR3 is CASRPLAGGETQYF. In DNA form, the CDR3 reads TGTGCCAGCAGGCCTCTAGCGGGAGGAGAGACCCAGTACTTC.